One and the same sample provided the 26 T cell receptor beta chains below, sequenced in a study of blood T cells in healthy people across ages. The use of a sample-barcoded 5' primer and a J-beta primer mix characterized a second PCR of roughly 6 to 11 cycles. TCRdb reprocessed the 5' RACE reads with MiXCR, giving one entry per CDR3 protein. Found here are over 700,000 distinct CDR3 sequences, about 53% of them singletons; the top ten hold approximately 41%. The sequencing sample was made of blood. The receptors originated from an older man in good health.

V usage is TRBV7-2 and J usage is TRBJ2-4, with 7 nucleotides matching TRBD2. V lost 5 bases and J lost 13; bases outside the gene matches: 14. CDR1 and CDR2 from the germline V gene are SGHTA and FQGNSA. The CDR3 totals 14 residues. The CDR3 DNA reads as TGTGCCAGCAGCGTAGGCGCGGGAGATCTCAAGCAGTACTTC. Its translation is CASSVGAGDLKQYF.

This clonotype was observed once. The V gene is TRBV14, the J gene TRBJ1-2; no definite D call. Germline values: CDR1 SGHDN, CDR2 FVKESK. The CDR3 is made up of 13 amino acids. Trimming took off 4 bases at V and 2 bases at J, with 8 bases between the two ends. CDR3: CASSLDINYGYTF. The CDR3, as DNA: TGTGCCAGCAGCCTAGACATAAACTATGGCTACACCTTC. The full variable domain, with the rest looked up from reference TRBV14 and TRBJ1-2, is EAGVTQFPSHSVIEKGQTVTLRCDPISGHDNLYWYRRVMGKEIKFLLHFVKESKQDESGMPNNRFLAERTGGTYSTLKVQPAELEDSGVYFCASSLDINYGYTFGSGTRLTVV.

The chain recombines TRBV28 with TRBJ2-3; D is perhaps TRBD2 (7 bases). Germline values: CDR1 MDHEN, CDR2 SYDVKM. Trimming removed 6 bases from V and 14 bases from J, with 30 bases in between. The CDR3 contains 16 residues. This chain's CDR3 is CASSLRGGSGHRYAYF. The CDR3 coding sequence is TGTGCCAGCAGCTTAAGGGGGGGTTCCGGGCACAGATACGCGTATTTT.

This clonotype was recorded once. The chain recombines TRBV5-6 with TRBJ2-7; D might be TRBD2 (6 bases). The CDR3 length is 14 residues. CDR1 is SGHDT, CDR2 YYEEEE, per germline. V gave up 4 bases and J gave up 0 bases, with 11 bases separating them. The CDR3 bases are TGTGCCAGCAGCGTTTATAGCGGCTCCTACGAGCAGTACTTC. Translation: CASSVYSGSYEQYF.

A single count supports this clonotype. The chain links TRBV3-1 to TRBJ2-1, with D unresolved. Deletions cut 1 base from V and 5 bases from J, with 12 bases between. Germline V gene data show CDR1 as LGHDT and CDR2 as YNNKEL (reference sequence). CDR3 size: 15 residues. This chain's CDR3 is CASSQASVTDNEQFF. In DNA form, the CDR3 reads TGTGCCAGCAGCCAAGCTTCTGTGACGGACAATGAGCAGTTCTTC.

This clonotype was counted between two and nine times. This chain links TRBV29-1 with TRBJ2-4; D gene unclear. The CDR3 totals 14 residues. CDR1 is SQVTM and CDR2 is ANQGSEA in the germline V gene. V shed 4 bases and J shed 4 bases, with 14 bases lying between them. This CDR3 is CSVARVLEKNIQYF. The CDR3 DNA reads TGCAGCGTTGCTCGGGTTTTGGAGAAAAACATTCAGTACTTC.

This clonotype was observed a few times. J is TRBJ2-4 and V is TRBV12-3 or TRBV12-4; unclear D gene. This CDR3 is built from 17 residues. V was shortened by 3 bases and J by 3 bases, with 18 bases between the two germline ends. The CDR3 DNA follows: TGTGCCAGCAGTTTCCTTACTACGCGGCTGGTCAAAAACATTCAGTACTTC. Translated: CASSFLTTRLVKNIQYF.

This rearrangement joins TRBV18 to TRBJ2-7; 9 nucleotides align to TRBD2. V gave up 4 bases and J gave up 5 bases; unmatched junction bases: 9. This CDR3 region has 15 residues. CDR1 KGHSH and CDR2 LQKENI come from the germline V gene. This CDR3 reads CASSLLAGEIHEQYF. The DNA for the CDR3 is TGTGCCAGCTCACTCTTAGCGGGAGAGATCCACGAGCAGTACTTC.

With respect to this clonotype: An end of the junction differs from the germline gene, which may be a read error. This chain joins TRBV5-6 and TRBJ1-6; no clear D. From germline, CDR1 is SGHDT and CDR2 YYEEEE. The CDR3 has 12 amino acids. This chain's CDR3 is CAGSFGNSPLHF. The DNA of the CDR3 is TGTGCCGGCAGCTTTGGTAATTCACCCCTCCACTTT.

The chain recombines TRBV24-1 with TRBJ2-6, with 9 bases that match TRBD1. The germline gives CDR1 KGHDR, CDR2 SFDVKD. CDR3 size: 16 residues. Germline trimming cut 8 bases from V and 0 bases from J; bases unmatched to any gene: 4. This chain's CDR3 is CATTGTGLSGANVLTF. CDR3 DNA: TGTGCCACCACCGGGACAGGGCTCTCTGGGGCCAACGTCCTGACTTTC.

The chain employs TRBV7-8 and TRBJ2-1; a weak D match, TRBD2 (5 bases). The DNA end lines up better with TRBJ2-7; the J call may be wrong. The germline V gene encodes CDR1 SGHVS and CDR2 FQNEAQ. There are 20 residues in the CDR3. CDR3 region: CASSLVASGIGVGSYNEQYF. CDR3 sequence (DNA): TGTGCCAGCAGCTTAGTAGCCTCGGGAATAGGAGTGGGCTCCTACAATGAGCAGTACTTC.

This clonotype occurred a few times. The rearrangement joins TRBV5-1 to TRBJ2-1; D not certain. There are 14 residues in the CDR3. Germline V gene lookup returns CDR1 SGHRS and CDR2 YFSETQ. Trimming stripped 3 bases from V and 7 bases from J, with 14 bases between. This CDR3 reads CASSSRTIANEQFF. The CDR3 DNA is TGCGCCAGCAGCTCGAGGACGATCGCGAATGAGCAGTTCTTC.

V gene TRBV2 combines with J gene TRBJ2-1; a weak D match, TRBD2 (7 bases). V dropped 0 bases and J dropped 9 bases, with 21 bases sitting between them. Germline CDR1 reads SNHLY; CDR2 reads FYNNEI. The CDR3 loop spans 17 amino acids. CDR3 amino acids: CASSEAGGLGTQSEQFF. For the CDR3, the DNA is TGTGCCAGCAGTGAAGCGGGGGGGCTAGGAACCCAAAGTGAGCAGTTCTTC.

This clonotype was found a few times. V usage is TRBV9 and J usage is TRBJ2-5, with D uncertain. This CDR3 is 14 amino acids long. The V end was cut by 0 bases, the J end by 2 bases, with 8 bases between. CDR1 SGDLS and CDR2 YYNGEE come from the germline V gene. The DNA of the CDR3 is TGTGCCAGCAGCGTAGGTAAAGGGCAAGAGACCCAGTACTTC. Protein: CASSVGKGQETQYF.

V and J are TRBV28 and TRBJ2-7, with 7 bases matching TRBD1. Germline values: CDR1 MDHEN, CDR2 SYDVKM. Germline trimming cut 5 bases from V and 0 bases from J; bases unmatched to any gene: 7. The CDR3 sequence is 15 residues long. CDR3 loop: CASSPGQVSSYEQYF. The CDR3 DNA sequence: TGTGCCAGCAGTCCCGGACAGGTGAGCTCCTACGAGCAGTACTTC.

This clonotype was picked up one time. The J gene is TRBJ2-4, the V gene TRBV6-1; 7 bases map to TRBD1. V lost 4 bases, J lost 0 bases, and 3 bases stayed unmatched. The CDR3 is 15 residues long. From germline, CDR1 is MNHNS and CDR2 SASEGT. Written as DNA, the CDR3 is TGTGCCAGCAGTGGGGACAGTTTAGCCAAAAACATTCAGTACTTC. It yields the protein CASSGDSLAKNIQYF.

The rearrangement joins TRBV20-1 to TRBJ2-7, with a possible D match to TRBD2 (6 bases). The assigned J gene may be wrong: the sequence end matches TRBJ2-5 better. The CDR3 is made up of 14 amino acids. Germline V gene data show CDR1 as DFQATT and CDR2 as SNEGSKA (reference sequence). CDR3 residues: CSARGGGGGETQYF. The CDR3 coding sequence is TGCAGTGCTAGAGGAGGCGGAGGAGGGGAGACCCAGTACTTC.

This clonotype was observed a few times. The chain carries TRBV7-9 and TRBJ2-7, with TRBD1 matching 8 bases. Germline trimming cut 5 bases from V and 7 bases from J; bases unmatched to any gene: 10. CDR1 SEHNR and CDR2 FQNEAQ come from the germline V gene (reference sequence). The CDR3 consists of 14 residues. This chain's CDR3 is CASSILQGAEEQYF. For the CDR3, the DNA is TGTGCCAGCAGCATACTGCAGGGGGCGGAGGAGCAGTACTTC.

The sample holds a few counts of this clonotype. The chain carries TRBV5-1 and TRBJ1-4; TRBD1 might be the D (5 bases). This CDR3 comprises 14 residues. Trimming removed 3 bases from V and 3 bases from J, with 9 bases in between. The V gene's germline CDR1 is SGHRS and CDR2 YFSETQ. The CDR3: CASSSGAPNEKLFF. CDR3 in DNA: TGCGCCAGCAGCTCCGGGGCTCCTAATGAAAAACTGTTTTTT.

The rearrangement links TRBV9 to TRBJ2-4; 9 nucleotides line up with TRBD2. CDR1 is SGDLS and CDR2 is YYNGEE in the germline V gene. V trimming: 2 bases; J trimming: 13 bases; junction bases outside the gene matches: 10. This CDR3 region has 14 residues. CDR3 sequence: CASSVIAGVDEQYF. In DNA form, the CDR3 reads TGTGCCAGCAGCGTGATAGCGGGAGTAGATGAGCAGTACTTC.

The J gene is TRBJ2-2, the V gene TRBV24-1; 9 positions agree with TRBD1. CDR1 KGHDR and CDR2 SFDVKD come from the germline V gene. V dropped 3 bases and J dropped 3; count of bases not matched to a gene: 13. The CDR3 sequence is 19 residues long. The CDR3 nucleotides are TGTGCCACCAGTGATCTACGGTTACCGGGACAGGGAGACACCGGGGAGCTGTTTTTT. Translation gives CATSDLRLPGQGDTGELFF.

The rearrangement uses TRBV11-2 and TRBJ2-5, with a weak D call TRBD1 (6 bases). V shed 5 bases and J shed 4 bases, with 20 bases lying between them. This CDR3 is 16 amino acids long. CDR1 is SGHAT and CDR2 is FQNNGV in the germline V gene. The CDR3 protein is CASSQGQKVTLETQYF. The CDR3 nucleotides read TGTGCCAGCAGCCAAGGACAGAAGGTAACCCTAGAGACCCAGTACTTC.

The chain employs TRBV6-8 and TRBJ1-5, with D maybe TRBD1 (5 bases). CDR1 MNHGY and CDR2 SAAAGT come from the germline V gene. Trimming shortened V by 6 bases and J by 4 bases, and 13 bases separated the two germline ends. The CDR3 covers 14 residues. CDR3 region: CASSQGPRNQPQHF. The DNA of the CDR3 is TGTGCCAGCAGCCAGGGACCGAGAAATCAGCCCCAGCATTTT.

The rearrangement uses TRBV20-1 and TRBJ1-2; D uncertain. Per the germline V gene, CDR1 is DFQATT and CDR2 is SNEGSKA (reference sequence). The length of the CDR3 is 14 residues. V was pared by 4 bases and J by 4 bases, with 16 bases between. The CDR3 reads CSAKLGGSPYGYTF. The CDR3 DNA sequence: TGCAGTGCTAAATTAGGCGGCAGCCCCTATGGCTACACCTTC.

This clonotype turned up a few times. The J gene is TRBJ2-1, the V gene TRBV20-1, with 12 bases matching TRBD2. V was clipped by 1 base and J by 3 bases; unmatched bases: 4. Germline V lookup: CDR1 DFQATT, CDR2 SNEGSKA (reference sequence). This CDR3 is built from 16 residues. The DNA for the CDR3 is TGCAGTGCTAGAGTGCAGACTAGCGGGAGCTACAATGAGCAGTTCTTC. Protein sequence: CSARVQTSGSYNEQFF.

The rearrangement links TRBV2 to TRBJ2-1; 8 bases are a match to TRBD2. Trimming at V came to 10 bases and at J to 5 bases, leaving 10 bases not matched to a gene. The CDR3 has 14 amino acids. Germline V gene lookup returns CDR1 SNHLY and CDR2 FYNNEI. The CDR3 bases are TGTGCCACCCCTAAGCGGGAGTGGGACAATGAGCAGTTCTTC. The encoded protein is CATPKREWDNEQFF.